These 30 T cell receptor beta chains originate from one sample sequenced in a study of T-cell memory formation after mild COVID-19. TCRdb itself ran the 5' RACE reads through MiXCR, one entry per CDR3 protein. Of 150,000 or so distinct CDR3 sequences listed, approximately 25% were seen once; the top ten hold roughly a quarter. The sequenced material came from PBMCs or a T cell subset sorted from them (not recorded which). All receptors come from an adult woman who had mild COVID-19 (a few samples of this study predate the infection). Cell type and time point are not known.

V is TRBV20-1 and J is TRBJ2-7; D possibly uses TRBD1 or TRBD2 (5 bases each). This CDR3 comprises 15 residues. CDR1 and CDR2 from the germline V gene are DFQATT and SNEGSKA (reference sequence). V was clipped by 4 bases and J by 4 bases, with 20 bases between them. The CDR3 here is CSATDRDHIGYEQYF. The CDR3 DNA reads TGCAGTGCTACCGACCGGGACCACATCGGGTACGAGCAGTACTTC.

This clonotype was counted between two and nine times. V usage is TRBV30 and J usage is TRBJ2-7, with D uncertain. Trimming stripped 1 base from V and 7 bases from J, with 11 bases between. The CDR3 has 12 residues. CDR1 GTSNPN and CDR2 SVGIG come from the germline V gene (reference sequence). CDR3 nucleotides: TGTGCCTGGAGTGCCCCCTTCCGAGAGCAGTACTTC. It translates to CAWSAPFREQYF.

This clonotype has a handful of counts. CDR3 bases: TGTGCCAGCAGTGAAGAGAGGAACACTGAAGCTTTCTTT. Protein: CASSEERNTEAFF. The V call is TRBV6-4, the J call TRBJ1-1; D remains unclear. Germline assignment: CDR1 MRHNA and CDR2 SNTAGT. V was clipped by 3 bases and J by 1 base, with 6 bases between them. The CDR3 loop spans 13 amino acids.

The rearrangement uses TRBV10-3 and TRBJ1-2; unclear D gene. The V and J ends lost 0 bases and 4 bases respectively, with 12 bases between them. This CDR3 comprises 15 residues. Germline assignment: CDR1 ENHRY and CDR2 SYGVKD. This chain's CDR3 is CAISESQWTFYGYTF. CDR3 bases: TGTGCCATCAGTGAGTCCCAATGGACTTTCTATGGCTACACCTTC.

This clonotype was counted only a few times. The chain is built from TRBV27 and TRBJ2-7; possible D gene TRBD2, 7 bases. Trimming left V 0 bases short and J 3 bases short, with 9 bases between. Per the germline V gene, CDR1 is MNHEY and CDR2 is SMNVEV (reference sequence). This CDR3 comprises 14 residues. The CDR3 sequence is CASSLSGGGYEQYF. The CDR3 DNA reads TGTGCCAGCAGTTTATCAGGGGGGGGCTACGAGCAGTACTTC.

The gene calls are TRBV4-3 and TRBJ2-1; a possible D gene is TRBD2 (6 bases). The germline gives CDR1 LGHNA, CDR2 YSLEER. The V and J ends lost 1 base and 4 bases respectively, with 14 bases between them. The CDR3 is 16 amino acids. The CDR3 here is CASSQAERALYNEQFF. CDR3 in DNA: TGCGCCAGCAGCCAAGCGGAGCGGGCACTATACAATGAGCAGTTCTTC.

This clonotype was picked up a small number of times. The V and J genes are TRBV20-1 and TRBJ2-7; 10 bases agree with TRBD2. Per germline, CDR1 DFQATT and CDR2 SNEGSKA (reference sequence). The CDR3 runs 17 residues. The J segment lost 4 bases and the V segment lost 0 bases, leaving 12 bases of the junction unmatched. The CDR3 reads CSARDSRTSGDLYEQYF. CDR3 DNA sequence: TGCAGTGCTAGAGATTCGCGGACTAGCGGCGATCTTTACGAGCAGTACTTC.

This sequence joins TRBV9 and TRBJ2-7; no reliable D call. The CDR3 totals 14 residues. V was shortened by 4 bases and J by 0 bases, with 11 bases between the two germline ends. CDR1 and CDR2 (germline): SGDLS, YYNGEE. The CDR3 is CASSRPSGSYEQYF. CDR3 DNA: TGTGCCAGCAGCCGGCCTTCCGGCTCCTACGAGCAGTACTTC.

The chain joins TRBV6-5 to TRBJ2-1; TRBD2 agrees at 11 bases. The trim removed 2 bases at V and 4 bases at J, leaving 4 bases unmatched. The CDR3 is 16 residues long. Looked up from germline, CDR1 is MNHEY and CDR2 is SVGAGI. CDR3 region: CASSYPLAGGYNEQFF. The DNA of the CDR3 is TGTGCCAGCAGTTACCCCCTAGCGGGGGGATACAATGAGCAGTTCTTC.

The chain joins TRBV27 to TRBJ2-5; 8 bases align to TRBD2. CDR1 and CDR2 from the germline V gene are MNHEY and SMNVEV (reference sequence). The CDR3 sequence is 17 residues long. The V segment lost 5 bases and the J segment 2 bases; nucleotides outside the gene matches: 13. CDR3 sequence (DNA): TGTGCCAGCAGTCCGCTCCCCGGACTAGCAGTACAAGAGACCCAGTACTTC. Translated, it gives CASSPLPGLAVQETQYF.

The genes are TRBV7-9 and TRBJ2-7; 10 nucleotides agree with TRBD1. Germline V CDR1 and CDR2: SEHNR, FQNEAQ (reference sequence). Germline trimming cut 6 bases from V and 9 bases from J; bases unmatched to any gene: 11. The CDR3 is 14 residues long. The CDR3 sequence: CASSGTGQGSPQYF. CDR3 coding DNA: TGTGCCAGCAGTGGTACGGGACAGGGGTCCCCGCAGTACTTC.

The chain has TRBV9 and TRBJ1-2; D possibly corresponds to TRBD1 (5 bases). The CDR3 is 14 residues long. V lost 6 bases and J 7 bases, leaving 19 bases between the germline ends. Germline V gene lookup returns CDR1 SGDLS and CDR2 YYNGEE. The CDR3 here is CASTPGRGDSGYTF. CDR3 nucleotides: TGTGCCAGCACCCCGGGACGAGGAGATTCTGGCTACACCTTC.

This clonotype was seen a handful of times. This chain links TRBV20-1 with TRBJ2-5; a weak D match, TRBD1 (5 bases). Germline CDR1 reads DFQATT; CDR2 reads SNEGSKA (reference sequence). The CDR3 totals 15 residues. V lost 6 bases and J 5 bases, leaving 22 bases between the germline ends. The CDR3 loop is CSALSATPSGETQYF. Here the CDR3 DNA reads TGCAGTGCCCTCAGTGCGACCCCATCAGGGGAGACCCAGTACTTC.

This clonotype turned up a few times. The rearrangement uses TRBV6-1 and TRBJ2-5, with 9 bases fitting TRBD1. Trimming removed 6 bases from V and 5 bases from J; junction bases left unmatched: 10. The CDR3 totals 15 residues. The germline V gene has CDR1 MNHNS and CDR2 SASEGT. The CDR3 reads CASRERDREMETQYF. In DNA, the CDR3 is TGTGCCAGCAGGGAGCGGGACAGGGAGATGGAGACCCAGTACTTC.

V and J are TRBV5-8 and TRBJ1-4; D unclear. The CDR3 is 11 residues long. Germline V lookup: CDR1 SGHTS, CDR2 YDEGEE. Trimming left V 0 bases short and J 15 bases short, with 9 bases between. This chain's CDR3 is CASSLAPGLFF. DNA of the CDR3: TGTGCCAGCAGCTTGGCCCCGGGTTTGTTTTTT.

A few counts support this clonotype. The rearrangement joins TRBV12-3 or TRBV12-4 to TRBJ1-6, with D perhaps TRBD1 (6 bases). Trimming cost V 6 bases and J 13 bases, with 16 bases left between them. This CDR3 contains 13 residues. CDR3 sequence: CASSPPGQGPLHF. Written as DNA, the CDR3 is TGTGCCAGCAGCCCCCCCGGTCAGGGGCCCCTCCACTTT.

This clonotype was seen a few times. The J gene is TRBJ2-1, the V gene TRBV24-1, with TRBD1 identical over 10 bases. In germline, CDR1 is KGHDR, CDR2 SFDVKD. CDR3 length equals 17 residues. J gave up 1 base and V 3 bases, and 5 bases lay outside the gene matches. The chain's CDR3 is CATSDPGTGESYNEQFF. Here the CDR3 DNA reads TGTGCCACCAGTGATCCCGGGACAGGGGAGTCCTACAATGAGCAGTTCTTC.

The V call is TRBV7-4, the J call TRBJ1-1; D is perhaps TRBD1 (6 bases). The germline V gene encodes CDR1 SGHVT and CDR2 SQSDAQ. The ends were cut back, 5 bases at V and 4 bases at J, with 17 bases in the middle. This CDR3 comprises 15 residues. CDR3 nucleotide sequence: TGTGCCAGCAGCACCCGGGACAAAAATCTCACTGAAGCTTTCTTT. It translates to CASSTRDKNLTEAFF.

This chain links TRBV5-1 with TRBJ1-6; 10 bases map to TRBD1. Germline V gives CDR1 SGHRS, CDR2 YFSETQ. This CDR3 spans 14 amino acids. The ends lost 4 bases at V and 8 bases at J; junction bases unmatched: 3. This CDR3 reads CASSPGTGDSPLHF. The DNA of the CDR3 is TGCGCCAGCAGCCCCGGGACAGGGGATTCACCCCTCCACTTT.

The chain has TRBV20-1 and TRBJ2-1; 7 bases agree with TRBD2. The CDR3 has 15 amino acids. Germline-derived CDR1 and CDR2 are DFQATT and SNEGSKA (reference sequence). Trimming took 5 bases from V and 8 from J; bases not matched to a gene: 15. The DNA for the CDR3 is TGCAGTGCTCCACACCCAAGCGGGACCCTCGATGAGCAGTTCTTC. Its translation is CSAPHPSGTLDEQFF.

The chain recombines TRBV7-9 with TRBJ2-2, with no clear D. Germline V CDR1 and CDR2: SEHNR, FQNEAQ (reference sequence). CDR3 size: 19 residues. Deletions cut 2 bases from V and 6 bases from J, with 25 bases between. The CDR3 region is CASSLFEANQHLNPGELFF. CDR3 nucleotides: TGTGCCAGCAGCTTATTCGAGGCTAACCAACACCTCAACCCCGGGGAGCTGTTTTTT.

This clonotype was observed many times. The chain carries TRBV12-3 or TRBV12-4 and TRBJ2-7, with TRBD1 as a possible D gene (5 bases). V lost 1 base and J 3 bases, leaving 10 bases between the germline ends. The CDR3 has 14 residues. CDR3 amino acids: CASSLGGWGYEQYF. As DNA, the CDR3 is TGTGCCAGCAGTTTAGGGGGCTGGGGCTACGAGCAGTACTTC.

The chain recombines TRBV7-9 with TRBJ2-3; no firm D call. This CDR3 region has 13 residues. Germline CDR1 reads SEHNR; CDR2 reads FQNEAQ (reference sequence). V lost 1 base and J 2 bases, leaving 4 bases between the germline ends. CDR3 sequence reads: CASSLEVTDTQYF. Written as DNA, the CDR3 is TGTGCCAGCAGCTTAGAGGTCACAGATACGCAGTATTTT.

The chain links TRBV25-1 to TRBJ2-3; a weak D match, TRBD1 (6 bases). CDR3 length: 15 amino acids. Germline lookup yields CDR1 MGHDK and CDR2 SYGVNS. V was trimmed by 3 bases and J by 6 bases, leaving 16 bases between them. The CDR3 protein is CASSDDRTVGDTQYF. The CDR3 DNA follows: TGTGCCAGCAGTGACGACCGGACAGTCGGGGATACGCAGTATTTT.

The rearrangement joins TRBV4-1 to TRBJ2-3, with 8 bases identical to TRBD2. The CDR3 has 16 amino acids. The V and J ends lost 3 bases and 0 bases, in that order; junction bases with no gene match: 5. CDR1 MGHRA and CDR2 YSYEKL come from the germline V gene. CDR3 amino acids: CASSHSLAESTDTQYF. CDR3 bases: TGCGCCAGCAGCCACTCACTAGCGGAAAGCACAGATACGCAGTATTTT.

V gene TRBV5-6 combines with J gene TRBJ2-2; D is perhaps TRBD2 (6 bases). Germline assignment: CDR1 SGHDT and CDR2 YYEEEE. CDR3 length: 14 amino acids. The ends were cut back, 5 bases at V and 3 bases at J, with 11 bases in the middle. The CDR3 loop reads CASRWGVDTGELFF. The CDR3 coding sequence is TGTGCCAGCAGATGGGGGGTGGACACCGGGGAGCTGTTTTTT.

This clonotype was seen more than once but under ten times. The chain is built from TRBV12-3 or TRBV12-4 and TRBJ2-2; 10 bases fit TRBD1. Unmatched junction bases numbered 2, after V lost 2 bases and J lost 5 bases. The CDR3 is 15 amino acids. The CDR3 protein is CASSLWGQGTGELFF. DNA of the CDR3: TGTGCCAGCAGTTTATGGGGACAGGGGACCGGGGAGCTGTTTTTT.

V and J are TRBV5-1 and TRBJ2-3, with D tentatively TRBD1 (5 bases). Germline CDR1 is SGHRS and CDR2 is YFSETQ. V lost 6 bases and J lost 0, with 14 bases in between. The CDR3 extends over 15 amino acids. This chain's CDR3 is CASNPDSPSTDTQYF. The DNA of the CDR3 is TGCGCCAGCAACCCCGACAGCCCGAGCACAGATACGCAGTATTTT.

The chain is built from TRBV4-1 and TRBJ2-1, with D unresolved. V lost 0 bases and J lost 3, with 9 bases in between. CDR1 and CDR2 from the germline V gene are MGHRA and YSYEKL. The CDR3 loop spans 15 amino acids. The CDR3 DNA reads as TGCGCCAGCAGCCAAGAATATAGCATCTACAATGAGCAGTTCTTC. Translated: CASSQEYSIYNEQFF.

This clonotype has a handful of counts. The rearrangement links TRBV7-6 to TRBJ2-2; 16 positions agree with TRBD2. Germline lookup yields CDR1 SGHVS and CDR2 FNYEAQ. The CDR3 totals 20 residues. V dropped 6 bases and J dropped 0; count of bases not matched to a gene: 10. The CDR3 DNA is TGTGCCAGCAGTCGTATTCCGGGACTAGCGGGAGGGTCGAACACCGGGGAGCTGTTTTTT. It codes for CASSRIPGLAGGSNTGELFF.